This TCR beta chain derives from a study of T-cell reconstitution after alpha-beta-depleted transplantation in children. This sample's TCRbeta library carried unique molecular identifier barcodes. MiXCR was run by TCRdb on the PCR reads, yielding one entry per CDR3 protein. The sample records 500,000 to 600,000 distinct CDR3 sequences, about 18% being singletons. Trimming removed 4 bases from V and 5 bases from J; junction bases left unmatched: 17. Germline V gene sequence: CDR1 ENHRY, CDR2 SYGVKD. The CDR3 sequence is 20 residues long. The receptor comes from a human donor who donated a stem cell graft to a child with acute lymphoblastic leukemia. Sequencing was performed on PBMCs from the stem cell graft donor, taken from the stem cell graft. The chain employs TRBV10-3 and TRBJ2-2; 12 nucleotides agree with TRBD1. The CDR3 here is CAISGPTGQGARHRTGELFF. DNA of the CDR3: TGTGCCATCAGTGGGCCGACGGGACAGGGGGCTCGACACCGGACCGGGGAGCTGTTTTTT.